This T cell receptor beta chain was identified in a study of shared clonotypes between healthy human individuals. Study observations and caveats: All-four-donor shared clonotypes had higher generation probabilities than non-shared clonotypes did. Genetic and exposure-history diversity was limited by the small donor number.

Naive CD4+ cells were CD45RA-selected; the remaining cells were memory. The authors distributed each subset's genomic DNA evenly over several immunoSEQ plates. Some clones are missing from TCRdb's copy, which holds only in-frame ones; the method was immunoSEQ multiplex PCR. This table has millions of clones, roughly nine tenths appearing once. Concerning this clone: Its antigen is still unknown.

The CDR3 runs 16 residues. Specimen: naive CD4+ T cells sorted from blood. Subset here: CD45RA+ positively selected. The clonotype was recovered from a man younger than 35 in good health. The chain uses TRBV21-1 and TRBJ2-3. TRBV21-1 is a pseudogene locus. Written as DNA, the CDR3 is TGTGCCAGCACTCCCATCACGACGCCCTCAACAGATACGCAGTATTTT. It yields the protein CASTPITTPSTDTQYF.